This T cell receptor beta chain was found in a study of graft-versus-host responses after intestinal transplantation. V was clipped by 2 bases and J by 0 bases, with 16 bases between them. This CDR3 has 18 residues. Per the germline V gene, CDR1 is SGHVS and CDR2 is FQNEAQ. A remark on this clone: Its cognate antigen is unknown.

Profiled with immunoSEQ multiplex PCR; TCRdb holds only in-frame clones, not every one. Of about 94,000 clones in the sample, 75% to 95% are singletons; the top ten hold 0.5%. The clonotype was recovered from a human donor who received an intestinal transplant. The chain couples TRBV7-8 to TRBJ2-2, with D hard to call. The source material was unstimulated CD8+ T cells sorted from spleen or lymph node cells, sampled before intestinal transplant. The CDR3 DNA reads TGTGCCAGCAGCTTAATGGTTTCTTTGGAGTCGAACACCGGGGAGCTGTTTTTT. Protein product: CASSLMVSLESNTGELFF.